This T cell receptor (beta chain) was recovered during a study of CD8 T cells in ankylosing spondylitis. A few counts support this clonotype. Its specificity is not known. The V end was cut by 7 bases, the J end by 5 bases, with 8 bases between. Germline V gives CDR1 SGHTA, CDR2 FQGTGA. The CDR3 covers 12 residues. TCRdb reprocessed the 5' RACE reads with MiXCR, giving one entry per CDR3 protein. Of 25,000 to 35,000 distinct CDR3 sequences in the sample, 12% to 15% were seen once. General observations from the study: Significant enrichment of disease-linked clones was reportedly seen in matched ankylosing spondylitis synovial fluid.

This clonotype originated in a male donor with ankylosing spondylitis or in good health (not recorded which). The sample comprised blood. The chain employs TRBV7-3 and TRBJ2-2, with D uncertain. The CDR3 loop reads CASTIGTGELFF. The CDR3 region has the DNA TGTGCCAGCACTATTGGGACCGGGGAGCTGTTTTTT.